The 14 T cell receptor beta chains below all came from one sample that was sequenced in a study of blood T cell repertoires in COVID-19. Method: immunoSEQ multiplex PCR; TCRdb's copy keeps in-frame clones and lacks some. The sample has 300,000 to 350,000 clones, 70% to 90% seen once; the top ten hold around 2.1%. Sequenced material: PBMCs or T cells enriched from blood (not recorded which). Source of these receptors: a man aged 25 to 40 who had recovered from COVID-19.

The rearrangement joins TRBV13 to TRBJ2-3; TRBD2 aligns across 13 bases. Germline CDR1 and CDR2: PRHDT and FYEKMQ (reference sequence). The trim removed 6 bases at V and 2 bases at J, leaving 11 bases unmatched. The CDR3 is made up of 18 amino acids. The CDR3 nucleotides read TGTGCCAGCAGTGATACTACCGGACTAGCGGGGGACACAGATACGCAGTATTTT. It encodes CASSDTTGLAGDTDTQYF. Looking up the rest from reference TRBV13 and TRBJ2-3 gives the full variable domain: AAGVIQSPRHLIKEKRETATLKCYPIPRHDTVYWYQQGPGQDPQFLISFYEKMQSDKGSIPDRFSAQQFSDYHSELNMSSLELGDSALYFCASSDTTGLAGDTDTQYFGPGTRLTVL.

The chain joins TRBV7-2 to TRBJ2-5, with TRBD2 matching over 9 bases. CDR1 and CDR2 from the germline V gene are SGHTA and FQGNSA. V shed 1 base and J 1 base; nucleotides not matched to a gene: 4. The CDR3 is 16 amino acids. DNA of the CDR3: TGTGCCAGCAGCTTAGGGGGTAGCGGGGGCCAAGAGACCCAGTACTTC. This codes for CASSLGGSGGQETQYF.

The chain combines TRBV5-4 with TRBJ1-2; 12 bases line up with TRBD1. CDR1 and CDR2 from the germline V gene are SGHNT and YYREEE (reference sequence). The ends lost 6 bases at V and 5 bases at J; junction bases unmatched: 5. This CDR3 has 14 amino acids. This CDR3 is CASIRDRGLYGYTF. CDR3 sequence (DNA): TGTGCCAGCATCCGGGACAGGGGGCTTTATGGCTACACCTTC.

The rearrangement joins TRBV9 to TRBJ1-1; tentatively, D is TRBD1 (5 bases). This CDR3 is 13 amino acids long. Germline loops: CDR1 SGDLS, CDR2 YYNGEE. V lost 7 bases to trimming and J lost 1 base, with 11 bases between them. In nucleotides, the CDR3 is TGTGCCAGCGGGCGACAGAGGAACACTGAAGCTTTCTTT. This encodes CASGRQRNTEAFF.

The gene calls are TRBV24-1 and TRBJ1-2, with 9 bases identical to TRBD1. The V gene end was trimmed by 7 bases and the J gene end by 7 bases; junction bases not matched to a gene: 6. The CDR3 runs 13 residues. Germline loops: CDR1 KGHDR, CDR2 SFDVKD. The CDR3 reads CATSGDRAVGYTF. In DNA, the CDR3 is TGTGCCACCAGCGGGGACAGGGCGGTTGGCTACACCTTC.

The chain has TRBV5-6 and TRBJ1-2, with TRBD1 matching 9 bases. This CDR3 has 16 amino acids. Germline V gene data show CDR1 as SGHDT and CDR2 as YYEEEE. V lost 4 bases, J lost 3 bases, and 10 bases stayed unmatched. The CDR3 DNA sequence: TGTGCCAGCAGCCCGAAACAGGGGGCTGTGTACTATGGCTACACCTTC. Amino acid sequence: CASSPKQGAVYYGYTF.

V gene TRBV5-1 combines with J gene TRBJ2-2; 11 positions agree with TRBD1. In germline, CDR1 is SGHRS, CDR2 YFSETQ. CDR3 size: 20 residues. J gave up 4 bases and V 4 bases, and 18 bases lay outside the gene matches. The DNA for the CDR3 is TGCGCCAGCAGCAGTTCCCCCGCCGGGACAGGGGGTGCAGGCACCGGGGAGCTGTTTTTT. Amino acids: CASSSSPAGTGGAGTGELFF.

The rearrangement uses TRBV11-2 and TRBJ2-1, with TRBD1 as a possible D gene (6 bases). The CDR3 is 15 residues long. Germline lookup yields CDR1 SGHAT and CDR2 FQNNGV. V lost 6 bases and J lost 9, with 21 bases in between. The CDR3 coding sequence is TGTGCCAGCAGTAACAGGGAAGGGTTCTATGGTGAGCAGTTCTTC. It is translated as CASSNREGFYGEQFF.

V is TRBV10-3 and J is TRBJ1-6, with a weak D call TRBD1 (6 bases). Germline-derived CDR1 and CDR2 are ENHRY and SYGVKD. The CDR3 contains 17 residues. Trimming took 2 bases from V and 8 from J, leaving 19 bases between them. Here the CDR3 reads CAISEHPPTGIDSPLHF. DNA of the CDR3: TGTGCCATCAGTGAGCACCCACCTACAGGGATCGATTCACCCCTCCACTTT.

This sequence joins TRBV30 and TRBJ1-2, with D perhaps matching TRBD1 (5 bases). CDR3 length equals 15 residues. Germline V CDR1 and CDR2: GTSNPN, SVGIG (reference sequence). V lost 0 bases and J 3 bases, leaving 14 bases between the germline ends. CDR3 sequence: CAWSVRGAGDYGYTF. The DNA of the CDR3 is TGTGCCTGGAGTGTACGGGGCGCGGGGGACTATGGCTACACCTTC.

This chain uses TRBV4-1 with TRBJ2-1; 7 bases are shared with TRBD2. CDR1 and CDR2 from the germline V gene are MGHRA and YSYEKL. The V and J ends lost 0 bases and 1 base, in that order; junction bases with no gene match: 3. CDR3 size: 16 residues. CDR3 DNA: TGCGCCAGCAGCCAAGATGAGGGAGGGTCCTACAATGAGCAGTTCTTC. Translated, it gives CASSQDEGGSYNEQFF.

V gene TRBV7-9 combines with J gene TRBJ1-5; D unresolved. CDR1 and CDR2 (germline): SEHNR, FQNEAQ (reference sequence). The V gene lost 4 bases and the J gene lost 8 bases, with 9 bases spanning the gap. The CDR3 consists of 12 residues. CDR3 nucleotide sequence: TGTGCCAGCAGCTCTCCCGCGGAGCCCCAGCATTTT. It specifies CASSSPAEPQHF.

V is TRBV2 and J is TRBJ2-1; tentative D call: TRBD1 (6 bases). CDR1 and CDR2 (germline): SNHLY, FYNNEI. There are 13 residues in the CDR3. Trimming shortened V by 6 bases and J by 3 bases, and 9 bases separated the two germline ends. Written as DNA, the CDR3 is TGTGCCAGCAGAGCACAGGGCTACAATGAGCAGTTCTTC. It translates to CASRAQGYNEQFF.

The V call is TRBV28, the J call TRBJ2-7; a possible D gene is TRBD1 (5 bases). This CDR3 has 13 amino acids. With 4 bases removed from V and 4 bases from J, the gap between germline ends came to 11 bases. Germline CDR1 MDHEN, CDR2 SYDVKM. CDR3 protein: CASSSGSYYEQYF. In nucleotides, the CDR3 is TGTGCCAGCAGTTCAGGGTCCTATTACGAGCAGTACTTC. Full variable domain (remainder filled in from reference TRBV28 and TRBJ2-7): DVKVTQSSRYLVKRTGEKVFLECVQDMDHENMFWYRQDPGLGLRLIYFSYDVKMKEKGDIPEGYSVSREKKERFSLILESASTNQTSMYLCASSSGSYYEQYFGPGTRLTVT.